What follows are 30 T cell receptor beta chains derived from one specimen sequenced in a study of T-cell memory formation after mild COVID-19. One entry per CDR3 protein results from TCRdb running MiXCR on the 5' RACE reads. Seen here are about 170,000 distinct CDR3 sequences, 13% observed once, and the top ten hold approximately 3.4%. The specimen was PBMCs or a T cell subset sorted from them (not recorded which). These receptors were obtained from a man aged 18 to 35 who had mild COVID-19 (a few samples of this study predate the infection). Cell type and time point are not known.

This clonotype was counted a few times. V and J are TRBV4-1 and TRBJ2-6; TRBD1 is a possible D gene (6 bases). Germline loops: CDR1 MGHRA, CDR2 YSYEKL. The CDR3 totals 19 residues. Trimming removed 3 bases from V and 5 bases from J, with 23 bases in between. CDR3 sequence: CASSHAASRQVPWANVLTF. The CDR3 nucleotides are TGCGCCAGCAGCCACGCCGCGAGTCGACAGGTCCCCTGGGCCAACGTCCTGACTTTC.

This clonotype was seen only a few times. This chain joins TRBV6-6 and TRBJ1-5, with 8 bases aligning to TRBD1. Per germline, CDR1 MNHNY and CDR2 SVGAGI (reference sequence). CDR3 length: 16 amino acids. Germline trimming cut 6 bases from V and 0 bases from J; bases unmatched to any gene: 7. The CDR3 region is CASSTDDRGSNQPQHF. The CDR3 DNA is TGTGCCAGCAGCACCGACGACAGGGGTAGCAATCAGCCCCAGCATTTT.

This clonotype turned up a few times. The CDR3 nucleotides read TGTGCCAGCAGGGTTTCGACAGGGCGTACCGGGGAGCTGTTTTTT. It specifies CASRVSTGRTGELFF. This sequence joins TRBV28 and TRBJ2-2; 7 nucleotides align to TRBD1. The CDR3 has 15 residues. V lost 6 bases, J lost 5 bases, and 9 bases stayed unmatched. Germline CDR1 and CDR2: MDHEN and SYDVKM.

The chain recombines TRBV7-2 with TRBJ2-5; D is unclear. The V gene's germline CDR1 is SGHTA and CDR2 FQGNSA. V lost 2 bases and J 2 bases, leaving 3 bases between the germline ends. This CDR3 spans 12 amino acids. The CDR3 is CASSLKQETQYF. CDR3 DNA sequence: TGTGCCAGCAGCTTAAAACAAGAGACCCAGTACTTC.

CDR3 DNA sequence: TGTGCCAGTAGTATAGCGCCCCAGGTATCCTACGAGCAGTACTTC. It specifies CASSIAPQVSYEQYF. The chain carries TRBV19 and TRBJ2-7, with D hard to call. V gave up 1 base and J gave up 1 base, with 11 bases separating them. This CDR3 region has 15 residues. Germline CDR1 reads LNHDA; CDR2 reads SQIVND (reference sequence).

This clonotype was observed a handful of times. The J gene is TRBJ2-7, the V gene TRBV5-7; maybe TRBD1 (5 bases). TRBV5-7 falls under the ORF class, with uncertain function. This CDR3 spans 12 amino acids. Trimming took 4 bases from V and 3 from J, leaving 8 bases between them. CDR3 amino acids: CASSRGNYEQYF. CDR3 coding DNA: TGTGCCAGCAGCAGGGGTAACTACGAGCAGTACTTC.

This chain connects TRBV2 to TRBJ1-2; TRBD1 aligns across 8 bases. The CDR3 runs to 13 residues. From germline, CDR1 is SNHLY and CDR2 FYNNEI. V trimming: 7 bases; J trimming: 7 bases; junction bases outside the gene matches: 8. This CDR3 reads CASNVDRAGGYTF. For the CDR3, the DNA is TGTGCCAGCAATGTGGACAGGGCTGGTGGCTACACCTTC.

In its sample, this clonotype was seen a few times. This chain joins TRBV7-6 and TRBJ2-1; D might be TRBD1 (6 bases). The V gene's germline CDR1 is SGHVS and CDR2 FNYEAQ. The length of the CDR3 is 14 residues. V was pared by 5 bases and J by 5 bases, with 13 bases between. This CDR3 is CASSKQGNHNEQFF. In DNA form, the CDR3 reads TGTGCCAGCAGCAAACAGGGCAACCACAATGAGCAGTTCTTC.

In its sample, this clonotype was seen a few times. V usage is TRBV7-9 and J usage is TRBJ1-3; TRBD1 agrees at 10 bases. Germline-derived CDR1 and CDR2 are SEHNR and FQNEAQ (reference sequence). Germline trimming cut 4 bases from V and 3 bases from J; bases unmatched to any gene: 3. The CDR3 consists of 15 residues. The CDR3 sequence is CASSSGQGNGNTIYF. The CDR3 nucleotides read TGTGCCAGCAGCTCGGGACAGGGGAATGGAAACACCATATATTTT.

There are many counts of this clonotype. The chain joins TRBV7-2 to TRBJ2-5; D remains unclear. CDR1 and CDR2 from the germline V gene are SGHTA and FQGNSA. The CDR3 runs to 13 residues. The V gene lost 5 bases and the J gene lost 1 base, with 8 bases spanning the gap. The CDR3: CASSRHFQETQYF. Written as DNA, the CDR3 is TGTGCCAGCAGCCGACATTTCCAAGAGACCCAGTACTTC.

This chain joins TRBV20-1 and TRBJ2-6; D perhaps matches TRBD1 (6 bases). Trimming cost V 6 bases and J 5 bases, with 11 bases left between them. CDR1 DFQATT and CDR2 SNEGSKA come from the germline V gene (reference sequence). CDR3 size: 13 residues. In DNA form, the CDR3 reads TGCAGTGCGGACAGTGGAAGGGCCAACGTCCTGACTTTC. The encoded protein is CSADSGRANVLTF.

This clonotype was seen a single time. The chain links TRBV5-1 to TRBJ2-1, with 13 bases matching TRBD2. CDR1 and CDR2 from the germline V gene are SGHRS and YFSETQ. The CDR3 is 16 residues long. Trimming removed 4 bases from V and 9 bases from J; junction bases left unmatched: 10. For the CDR3, the DNA is TGCGCCAGCAGCGGAACCGGGACTAGCGGGGTGGGTGAGCAGTTCTTC. Its protein is CASSGTGTSGVGEQFF.

This sequence joins TRBV10-3 and TRBJ2-3, with 8 bases fitting TRBD2. J gave up 2 bases and V 8 bases, and 15 bases lay outside the gene matches. In germline, CDR1 is ENHRY, CDR2 SYGVKD. The CDR3 totals 17 residues. CDR3 residues: CAILGGRGAPPTDTQYF. The CDR3 bases are TGTGCCATCCTTGGGGGGCGGGGGGCGCCCCCCACAGATACGCAGTATTTT.

This clonotype was seen a few times. The rearrangement joins TRBV12-3 or TRBV12-4 to TRBJ1-6; D call uncertain. Trimming shortened V by 5 bases and J by 9 bases, and 14 bases separated the two germline ends. This CDR3 comprises 14 residues. DNA of the CDR3: TGTGCCAGCAGTCGACTCGGATTGTCTTCACCCCTCCACTTT. Translated, it gives CASSRLGLSSPLHF.

The CDR3 DNA is TGTGCCAGCAGCTGGACAGGGTTGAGGGAGACCCAGTACTTC. Encoded protein: CASSWTGLRETQYF. This chain joins TRBV5-5 and TRBJ2-5; TRBD1 matches at 8 bases. Germline V gene data show CDR1 as SGHKS and CDR2 as YYEKEE (reference sequence). Losses at the gene ends were 3 bases for V and 5 bases for J; bases not matched to a gene: 6. This CDR3 contains 14 residues.

The table lists this clonotype with many counts. The genes are TRBV4-2 and TRBJ2-1; no reliable D call. Looked up from germline, CDR1 is LGHNA and CDR2 is YNFKEQ. The CDR3 length is 15 residues. The V end lost 0 bases, the J end lost 0 bases, and 6 bases lay between the germline ends. In nucleotides, the CDR3 is TGTGCCAGCAGCCAAGAAGGCTACTCCTACAATGAGCAGTTCTTC. It encodes CASSQEGYSYNEQFF.

This clonotype occurred a few times. V gene TRBV7-3 combines with J gene TRBJ1-3; perhaps TRBD1 as D (6 bases). Trimming cost V 5 bases and J 0 bases, with 11 bases left between them. This CDR3 is 15 amino acids long. Germline CDR1 is SGHTA and CDR2 is FQGTGA. CDR3 sequence reads: CASSPDSSSGNTIYF. The CDR3 DNA follows: TGTGCCAGCAGCCCGGACAGCAGCTCTGGAAACACCATATATTTT.

The rearrangement joins TRBV10-3 to TRBJ2-7, with TRBD1 matching 9 bases. With 6 bases clipped from V and 5 bases from J, the junction kept 5 bases outside the gene matches. CDR3 length: 13 residues. Germline loops: CDR1 ENHRY, CDR2 SYGVKD. Here the CDR3 reads CAIRGTGGNEQYV. Written as DNA, the CDR3 is TGTGCCATCAGGGGTACAGGGGGCAACGAGCAGTACGTC.

This clonotype was detected only a few times. The chain is built from TRBV6-5 and TRBJ1-1; D unresolved. Between the trimmed V and J ends, which lost 3 bases and 1 base, there was a span of 6 bases. The germline gives CDR1 MNHEY, CDR2 SVGAGI. The CDR3 totals 13 residues. For the CDR3, the DNA is TGTGCCAGCAGTTATATCCGGAACACTGAAGCTTTCTTT. This codes for CASSYIRNTEAFF.

V gene TRBV5-6 combines with J gene TRBJ1-1; no reliable D call. Per the germline V gene, CDR1 is SGHDT and CDR2 is YYEEEE. The length of the CDR3 is 13 residues. The ends were cut back, 4 bases at V and 5 bases at J, with 12 bases in the middle. The CDR3 here is CASSQRPVTEAFF. CDR3 coding DNA: TGTGCCAGCAGCCAGAGACCCGTGACTGAAGCTTTCTTT.

This clonotype was observed a few times. The gene calls are TRBV5-1 and TRBJ2-6; D possibly matches TRBD1 or TRBD2 (6 bases each). The V gene's germline CDR1 is SGHRS and CDR2 YFSETQ. Trimming left V 4 bases short and J 2 bases short, with 13 bases between. This CDR3 region has 16 residues. The DNA for the CDR3 is TGCGCCAGCAGCCGTTGGGGGGCCACTGGGGCCAACGTCCTGACTTTC. It codes for CASSRWGATGANVLTF.

This clonotype showed up just a few times. The chain couples TRBV18 to TRBJ2-3; TRBD1 agrees at 8 bases. The CDR3 has 15 residues. Germline CDR1 reads KGHSH; CDR2 reads LQKENI. J lost 4 bases, V lost 1 base, and 4 bases had no gene match. This CDR3 is CASSPRGQGPDTQYF. CDR3 DNA: TGTGCCAGCTCACCACGTGGACAGGGCCCAGATACGCAGTATTTT.

This clonotype has just a few counts. The chain has TRBV21-1 and TRBJ1-5. TRBV21-1 is described as a pseudogene. The CDR3 length is 13 residues. For the CDR3, the DNA is TGTGCCAGCAGCAAAGGGGTGGGCCGGCCCCAGCATTTT. This translates into CASSKGVGRPQHF.

This clonotype was picked up a small number of times. This chain links TRBV5-1 with TRBJ1-1, with D perhaps matching TRBD1 (5 bases). V lost 1 base, J lost 3 bases, and 10 bases lay in between. The length of the CDR3 is 14 residues. Germline V gives CDR1 SGHRS, CDR2 YFSETQ. For the CDR3, the DNA is TGCGCCAGCAGCTTGAGGGACGGCTACACTGAAGCTTTCTTT. Its translation is CASSLRDGYTEAFF.

This clonotype was counted a few times. The CDR3 is CASSLVYGNTEAFF. In nucleotides, the CDR3 is TGTGCCAGCAGCTTAGTGTATGGGAACACTGAAGCTTTCTTT. This sequence joins TRBV11-2 and TRBJ1-1; no clear D gene. Trimming cost V 1 base and J 1 base, with 7 bases left between them. There are 14 residues in the CDR3. The germline CDR1 and CDR2 sequences are SGHAT and FQNNGV.

This clonotype was counted a few times. The chain carries TRBV29-1 and TRBJ2-3, with D unresolved. This CDR3 spans 15 amino acids. Germline CDR1 and CDR2: SQVTM and ANQGSEA. The V end was cut by 5 bases, the J end by 0 bases, with 15 bases between. CDR3 DNA sequence: TGCAGCGTTTCACCCGAAGCTGGAAGCACAGATACGCAGTATTTT. Residues: CSVSPEAGSTDTQYF.

The chain employs TRBV4-1 and TRBJ1-2, with TRBD1 as a possible D gene (5 bases). The germline V gene has CDR1 MGHRA and CDR2 YSYEKL. V was cut by 0 bases and J by 1 base, with 9 bases left in between. The CDR3 length is 15 residues. This CDR3 is CASSQEATVNYGYTF. The CDR3 nucleotides read TGCGCCAGCAGCCAAGAGGCGACAGTTAACTATGGCTACACCTTC.

This clonotype has more than one count but fewer than ten. The chain links TRBV5-1 to TRBJ2-3; 7 bases are a match to TRBD1. CDR3 length equals 15 residues. The germline V gene encodes CDR1 SGHRS and CDR2 YFSETQ. Losses at the gene ends were 0 bases for V and 2 bases for J; bases not matched to a gene: 3. Here the CDR3 reads CASSLVGQPTDTQYF. The CDR3 DNA sequence: TGCGCCAGCAGCTTGGTGGGACAGCCCACAGATACGCAGTATTTT.

In this sample, this clonotype turned up a few times. CDR3 bases: TGCGCCAGCACCGAAGGTCTGGGACAGGGTAATTCACCCCTCCACTTT. It codes for CASTEGLGQGNSPLHF. This sequence joins TRBV5-1 and TRBJ1-6; 9 bases line up with TRBD1. Trimming took 6 bases from V and 6 from J; bases not matched to a gene: 10. This CDR3 spans 16 amino acids. Looked up from germline, CDR1 is SGHRS and CDR2 is YFSETQ.

The genes are TRBV2 and TRBJ2-7, with 7 bases that match TRBD1. V shed 5 bases, J shed 6 bases, and the junction held 4 bases outside the gene matches. CDR3 length: 12 amino acids. Germline CDR1 SNHLY, CDR2 FYNNEI. The CDR3 is CASSLQGLEQYV. The CDR3 DNA is TGTGCCAGCAGTCTACAGGGGCTCGAGCAGTACGTC.